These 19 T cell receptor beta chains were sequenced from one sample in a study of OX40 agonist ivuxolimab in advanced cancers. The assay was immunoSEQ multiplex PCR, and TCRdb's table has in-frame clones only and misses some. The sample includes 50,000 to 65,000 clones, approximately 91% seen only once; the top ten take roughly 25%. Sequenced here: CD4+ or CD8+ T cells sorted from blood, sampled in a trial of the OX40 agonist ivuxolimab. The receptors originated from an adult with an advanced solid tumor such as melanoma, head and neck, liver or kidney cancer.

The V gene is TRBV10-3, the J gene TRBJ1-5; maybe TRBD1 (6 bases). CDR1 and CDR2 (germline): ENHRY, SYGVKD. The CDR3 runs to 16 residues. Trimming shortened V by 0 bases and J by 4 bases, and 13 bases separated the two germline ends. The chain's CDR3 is CAISESQGLGNQPQHF. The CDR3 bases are TGTGCCATCAGTGAGTCCCAGGGGCTGGGAAATCAGCCCCAGCATTTT.

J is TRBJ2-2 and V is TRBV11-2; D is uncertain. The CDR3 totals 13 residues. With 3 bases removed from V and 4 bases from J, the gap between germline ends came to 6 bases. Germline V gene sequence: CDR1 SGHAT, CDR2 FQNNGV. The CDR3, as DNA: TGTGCCAGCAGCTTCAAAGGCACCGGGGAGCTGTTTTTT. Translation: CASSFKGTGELFF.

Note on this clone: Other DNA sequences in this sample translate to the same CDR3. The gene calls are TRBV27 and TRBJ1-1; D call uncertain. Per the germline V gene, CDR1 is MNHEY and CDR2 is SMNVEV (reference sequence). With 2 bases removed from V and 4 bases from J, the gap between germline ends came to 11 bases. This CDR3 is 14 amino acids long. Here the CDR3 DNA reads TGTGCCAGCAGTTTACTCGGAACTACCACTGAAGCTTTCTTT. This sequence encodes CASSLLGTTTEAFF.

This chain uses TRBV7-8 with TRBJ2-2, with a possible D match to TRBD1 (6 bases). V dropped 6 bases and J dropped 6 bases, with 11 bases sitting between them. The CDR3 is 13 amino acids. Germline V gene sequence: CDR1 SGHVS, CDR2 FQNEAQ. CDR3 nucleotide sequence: TGTGCCAGCAGAGCTAGGGGGTCCGGGGAGCTGTTTTTT. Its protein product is CASRARGSGELFF.

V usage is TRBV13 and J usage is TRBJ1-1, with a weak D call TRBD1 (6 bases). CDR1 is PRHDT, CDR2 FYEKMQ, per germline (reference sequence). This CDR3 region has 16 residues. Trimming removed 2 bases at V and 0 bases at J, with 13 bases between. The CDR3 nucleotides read TGTGCCAGCAGCTTATGGGGTGGGGGGCTGAACACTGAAGCTTTCTTT. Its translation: CASSLWGGGLNTEAFF.

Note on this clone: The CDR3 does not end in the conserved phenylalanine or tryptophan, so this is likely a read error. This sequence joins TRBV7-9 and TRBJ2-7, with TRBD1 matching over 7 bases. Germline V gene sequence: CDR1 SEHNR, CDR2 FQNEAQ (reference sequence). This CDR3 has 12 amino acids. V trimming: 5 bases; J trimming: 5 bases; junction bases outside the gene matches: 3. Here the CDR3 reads CASSPQGDEQYL. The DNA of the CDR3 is TGTGCCAGCAGCCCCCAGGGGGACGAGCAGTACCTC.

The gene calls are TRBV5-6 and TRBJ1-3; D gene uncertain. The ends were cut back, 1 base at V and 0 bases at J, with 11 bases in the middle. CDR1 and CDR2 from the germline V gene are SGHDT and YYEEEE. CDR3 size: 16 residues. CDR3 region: CASSLRSFGSGNTIYF. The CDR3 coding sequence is TGTGCCAGCAGCTTGCGGAGCTTTGGCTCTGGAAACACCATATATTTT.

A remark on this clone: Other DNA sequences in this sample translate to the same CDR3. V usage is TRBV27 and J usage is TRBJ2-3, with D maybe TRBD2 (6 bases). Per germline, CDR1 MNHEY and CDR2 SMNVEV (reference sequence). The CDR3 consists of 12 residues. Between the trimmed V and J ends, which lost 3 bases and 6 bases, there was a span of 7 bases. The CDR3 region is CASSLGGDTQYF. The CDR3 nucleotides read TGTGCCAGCAGTTTGGGGGGTGATACGCAGTATTTT.

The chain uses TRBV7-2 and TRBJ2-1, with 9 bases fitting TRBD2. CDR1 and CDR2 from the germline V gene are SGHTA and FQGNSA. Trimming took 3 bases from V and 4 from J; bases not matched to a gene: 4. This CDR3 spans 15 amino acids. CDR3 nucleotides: TGTGCCAGCAGCTTGGGCGGGAGGGGATACAATGAGCAGTTCTTC. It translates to CASSLGGRGYNEQFF.

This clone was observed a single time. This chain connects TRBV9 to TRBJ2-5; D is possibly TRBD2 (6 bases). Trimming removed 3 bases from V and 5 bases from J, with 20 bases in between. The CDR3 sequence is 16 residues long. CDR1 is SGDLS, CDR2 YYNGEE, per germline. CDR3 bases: TGTGCCAGCAGCGGTAGCTACTCGGACCGGGAGGAGACCCAGTACTTC. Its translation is CASSGSYSDREETQYF.

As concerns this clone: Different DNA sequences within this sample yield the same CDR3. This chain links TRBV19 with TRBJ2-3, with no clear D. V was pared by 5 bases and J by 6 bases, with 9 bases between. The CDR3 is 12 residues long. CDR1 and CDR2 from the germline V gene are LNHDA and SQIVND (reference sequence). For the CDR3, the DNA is TGTGCCAGTAGTCCCCAGGATGATACGCAGTATTTT. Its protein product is CASSPQDDTQYF. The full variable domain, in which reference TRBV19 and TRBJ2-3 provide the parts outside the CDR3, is DGGITQSPKYLFRKEGQNVTLSCEQNLNHDAMYWYRQDPGQGLRLIYYSQIVNDFQKGDIAEGYSVSREKKESFPLTVTSAQKNPTAFYLCASSPQDDTQYFGPGTRLTVL.

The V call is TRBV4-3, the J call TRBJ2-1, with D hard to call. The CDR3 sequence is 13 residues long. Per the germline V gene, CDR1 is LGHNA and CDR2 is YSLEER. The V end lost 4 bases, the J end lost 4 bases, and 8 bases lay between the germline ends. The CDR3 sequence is CASSLTGYNEQFF. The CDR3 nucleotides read TGCGCCAGCAGCCTCACCGGGTACAATGAGCAGTTCTTC.

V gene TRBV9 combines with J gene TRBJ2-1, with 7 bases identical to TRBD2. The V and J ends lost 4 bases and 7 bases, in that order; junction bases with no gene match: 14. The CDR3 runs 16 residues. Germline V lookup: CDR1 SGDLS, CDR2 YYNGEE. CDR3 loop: CASSPPPSGNLNEQFF. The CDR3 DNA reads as TGTGCCAGCAGCCCCCCACCTAGCGGTAATTTGAATGAGCAGTTCTTC.

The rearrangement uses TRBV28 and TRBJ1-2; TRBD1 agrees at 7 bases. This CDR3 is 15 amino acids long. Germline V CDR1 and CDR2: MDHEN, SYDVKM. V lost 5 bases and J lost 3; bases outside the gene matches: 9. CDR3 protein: CASSTRRGTDYGYTF. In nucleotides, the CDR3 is TGTGCCAGCAGTACGAGGCGGGGGACAGACTATGGCTACACCTTC.

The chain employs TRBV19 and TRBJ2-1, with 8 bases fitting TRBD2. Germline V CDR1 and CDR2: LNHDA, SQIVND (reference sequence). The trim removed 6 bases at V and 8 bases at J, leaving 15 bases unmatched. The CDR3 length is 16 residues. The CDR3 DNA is TGTGCCAGTAGGAGTCCGGGACTAGGGGGATTCGATGAGCAGTTCTTC. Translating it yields CASRSPGLGGFDEQFF.

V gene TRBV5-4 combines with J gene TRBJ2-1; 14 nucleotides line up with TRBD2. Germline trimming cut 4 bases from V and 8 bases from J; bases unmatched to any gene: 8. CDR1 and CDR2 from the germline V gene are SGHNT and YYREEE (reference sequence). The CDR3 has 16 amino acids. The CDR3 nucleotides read TGTGCCAGCAGCGAAAAGGGACTAGCGGGAGATGATGAGCAGTTCTTC. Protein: CASSEKGLAGDDEQFF.

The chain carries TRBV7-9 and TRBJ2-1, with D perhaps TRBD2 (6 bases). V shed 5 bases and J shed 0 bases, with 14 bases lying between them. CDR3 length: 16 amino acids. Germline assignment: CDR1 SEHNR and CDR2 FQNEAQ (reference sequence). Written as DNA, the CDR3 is TGTGCCAGCAGCCTATTGGACGGGAGCTCCTACAATGAGCAGTTCTTC. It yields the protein CASSLLDGSSYNEQFF.

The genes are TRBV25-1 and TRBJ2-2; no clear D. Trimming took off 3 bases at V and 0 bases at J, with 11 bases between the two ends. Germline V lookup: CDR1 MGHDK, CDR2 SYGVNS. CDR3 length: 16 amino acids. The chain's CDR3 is CASSDPALANTGELFF. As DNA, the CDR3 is TGTGCCAGCAGTGACCCAGCGCTGGCGAACACCGGGGAGCTGTTTTTT. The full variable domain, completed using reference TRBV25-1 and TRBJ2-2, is EADIYQTPRYLVIGTGKKITLECSQTMGHDKMYWYQQDPGMELHLIHYSYGVNSTEKGDLSSESTVSRIRTEHFPLTLESARPSHTSQYLCASSDPALANTGELFFGEGSRLTVL.

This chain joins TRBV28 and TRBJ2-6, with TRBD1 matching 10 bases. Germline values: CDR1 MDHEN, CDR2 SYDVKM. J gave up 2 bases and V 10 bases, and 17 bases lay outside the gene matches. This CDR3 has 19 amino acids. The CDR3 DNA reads TGTGCCATCAGCCAAGAAGGGACAGGGGAAGGAGCTGGGGCCAACGTCCTGACTTTC. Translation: CAISQEGTGEGAGANVLTF.